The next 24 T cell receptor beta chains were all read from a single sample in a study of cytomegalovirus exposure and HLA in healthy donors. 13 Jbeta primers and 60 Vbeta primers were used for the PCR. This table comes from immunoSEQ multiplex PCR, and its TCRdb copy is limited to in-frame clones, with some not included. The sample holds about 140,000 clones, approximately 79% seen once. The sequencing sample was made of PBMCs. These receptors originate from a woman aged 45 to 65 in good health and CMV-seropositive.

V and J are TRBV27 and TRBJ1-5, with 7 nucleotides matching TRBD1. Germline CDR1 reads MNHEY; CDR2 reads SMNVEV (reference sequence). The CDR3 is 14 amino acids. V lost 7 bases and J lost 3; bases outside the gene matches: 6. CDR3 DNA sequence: TGTGCCAGCACGACGGGACAGTTCAATCAGCCCCAGCATTTT. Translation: CASTTGQFNQPQHF.

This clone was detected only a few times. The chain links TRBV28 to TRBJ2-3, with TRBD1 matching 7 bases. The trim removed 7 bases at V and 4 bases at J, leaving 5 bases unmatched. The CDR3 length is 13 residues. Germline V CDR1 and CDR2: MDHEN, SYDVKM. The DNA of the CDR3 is TGTGCCAGCAAAGACAGGGTTGCAGATACGCAGTATTTT. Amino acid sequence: CASKDRVADTQYF.

The CDR3 bases are TGTGCCAGCAGCTCGGGACTAGCGGGTATCTCTGGGGCCAACGTCCTGACTTTC. It codes for CASSSGLAGISGANVLTF. The rearrangement uses TRBV5-4 and TRBJ2-6, with 12 bases that match TRBD2. Germline V CDR1 and CDR2: SGHNT, YYREEE (reference sequence). Trimming removed 3 bases from V and 0 bases from J; junction bases left unmatched: 4. The CDR3 is 18 residues long.

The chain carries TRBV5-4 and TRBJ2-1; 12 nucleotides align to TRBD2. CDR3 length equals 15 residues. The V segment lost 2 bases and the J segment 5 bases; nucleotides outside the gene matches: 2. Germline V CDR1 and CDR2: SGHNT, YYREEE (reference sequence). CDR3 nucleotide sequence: TGTGCCAGCAGCTTACTAGCGGGGGGCAACAATGAGCAGTTCTTC. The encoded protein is CASSLLAGGNNEQFF.

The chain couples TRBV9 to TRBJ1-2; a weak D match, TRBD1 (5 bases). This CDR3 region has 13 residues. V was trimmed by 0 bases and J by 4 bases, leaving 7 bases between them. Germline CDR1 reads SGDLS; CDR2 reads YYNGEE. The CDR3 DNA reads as TGTGCCAGCAGCGTAGAGGGGATCTATGGCTACACCTTC. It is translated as CASSVEGIYGYTF.

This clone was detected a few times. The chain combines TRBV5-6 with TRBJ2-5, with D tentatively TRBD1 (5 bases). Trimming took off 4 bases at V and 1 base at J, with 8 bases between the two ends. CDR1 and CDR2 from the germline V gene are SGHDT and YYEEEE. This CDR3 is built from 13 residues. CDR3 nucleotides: TGTGCCAGCAGCGTACAGGCCCAAGAGACCCAGTACTTC. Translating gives CASSVQAQETQYF.

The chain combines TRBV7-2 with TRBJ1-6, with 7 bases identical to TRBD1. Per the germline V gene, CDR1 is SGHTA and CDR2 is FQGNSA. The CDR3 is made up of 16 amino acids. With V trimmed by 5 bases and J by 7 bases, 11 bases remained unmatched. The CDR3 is CASSLLGTASNSPLHF. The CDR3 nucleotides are TGTGCCAGCAGCCTATTGGGGACAGCGTCGAATTCACCCCTCCACTTT.

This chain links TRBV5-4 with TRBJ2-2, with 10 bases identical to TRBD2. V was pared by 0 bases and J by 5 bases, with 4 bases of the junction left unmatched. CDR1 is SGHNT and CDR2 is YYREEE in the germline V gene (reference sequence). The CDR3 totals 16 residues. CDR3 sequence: CASSLERGGGTGELFF. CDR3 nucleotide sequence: TGTGCCAGCAGCTTGGAGCGGGGGGGCGGTACCGGGGAGCTGTTTTTT. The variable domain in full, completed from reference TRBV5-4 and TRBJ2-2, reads ETGVTQSPTHLIKTRGQQVTLRCSSQSGHNTVSWYQQALGQGPQFIFQYYREEENGRGNFPPRFSGLQFPNYSSELNVNALELDDSALYLCASSLERGGGTGELFFGEGSRLTVL.

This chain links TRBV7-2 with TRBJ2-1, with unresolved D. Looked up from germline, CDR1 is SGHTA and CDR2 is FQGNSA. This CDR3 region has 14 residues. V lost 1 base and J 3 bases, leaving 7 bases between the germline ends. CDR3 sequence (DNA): TGTGCCAGCAGCTTAGGAGTTCGCTACAATGAGCAGTTCTTC. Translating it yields CASSLGVRYNEQFF.

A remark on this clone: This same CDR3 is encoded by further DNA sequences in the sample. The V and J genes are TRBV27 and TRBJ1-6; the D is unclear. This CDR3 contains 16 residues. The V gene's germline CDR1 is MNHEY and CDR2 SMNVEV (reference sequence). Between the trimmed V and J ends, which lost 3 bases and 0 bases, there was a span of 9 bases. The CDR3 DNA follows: TGTGCCAGCAGTTTGGGAGCCAGCTCCTATAATTCACCCCTCCACTTT. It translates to CASSLGASSYNSPLHF.

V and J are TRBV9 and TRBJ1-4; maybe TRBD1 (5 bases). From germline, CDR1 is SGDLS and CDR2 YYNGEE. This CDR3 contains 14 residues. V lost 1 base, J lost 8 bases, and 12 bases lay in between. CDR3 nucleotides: TGTGCCAGCAGCGTATCAGGGAGGGACGAAAAACTGTTTTTT. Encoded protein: CASSVSGRDEKLFF.

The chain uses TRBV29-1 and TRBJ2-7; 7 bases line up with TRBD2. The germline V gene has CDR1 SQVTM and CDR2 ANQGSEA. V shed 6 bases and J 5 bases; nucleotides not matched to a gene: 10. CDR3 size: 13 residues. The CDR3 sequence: CSVGGRVADEQYF. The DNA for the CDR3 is TGCAGCGTGGGAGGGAGGGTGGCTGACGAGCAGTACTTC.

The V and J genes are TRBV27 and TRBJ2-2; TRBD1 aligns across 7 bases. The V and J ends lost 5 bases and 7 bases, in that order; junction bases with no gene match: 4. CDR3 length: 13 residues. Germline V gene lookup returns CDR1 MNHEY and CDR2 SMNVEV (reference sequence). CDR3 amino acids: CASSDRVHGELFF. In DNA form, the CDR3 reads TGTGCCAGCAGTGACAGGGTTCACGGGGAGCTGTTTTTT.

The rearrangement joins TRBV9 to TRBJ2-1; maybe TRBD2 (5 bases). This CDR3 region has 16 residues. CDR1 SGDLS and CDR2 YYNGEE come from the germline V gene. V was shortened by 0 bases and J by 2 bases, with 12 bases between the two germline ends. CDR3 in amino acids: CASSVAAVPPYNEQFF. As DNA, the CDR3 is TGTGCCAGCAGCGTAGCAGCGGTGCCCCCCTACAATGAGCAGTTCTTC.

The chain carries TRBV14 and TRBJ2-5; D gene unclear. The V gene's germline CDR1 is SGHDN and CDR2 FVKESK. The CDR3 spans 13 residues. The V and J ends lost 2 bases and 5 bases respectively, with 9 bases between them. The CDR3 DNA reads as TGTGCCAGCAGCCAAACGGTTTTGGAGACCCAGTACTTC. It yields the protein CASSQTVLETQYF.

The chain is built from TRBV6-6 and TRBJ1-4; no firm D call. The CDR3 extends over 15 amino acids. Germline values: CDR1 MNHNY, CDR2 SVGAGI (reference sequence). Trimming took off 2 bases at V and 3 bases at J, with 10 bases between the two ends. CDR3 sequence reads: CASSYAGTPNEKLFF. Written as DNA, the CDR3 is TGTGCCAGCAGTTACGCGGGAACCCCTAATGAAAAACTGTTTTTT.

The CDR3 here is CASSLAGTSFYEQYF. The CDR3 nucleotides are TGTGCCAGCAGCTTAGCCGGGACTAGCTTTTACGAGCAGTACTTC. The genes are TRBV7-2 and TRBJ2-7; 9 bases are shared with TRBD2. V was pared by 0 bases and J by 4 bases, with 4 bases of the junction left unmatched. CDR3 length: 15 residues. Looked up from germline, CDR1 is SGHTA and CDR2 is FQGNSA.

DNA for the CDR3: TGCGCCAGCAGCTTGGGAGGTTCGCCCGCCCCCCTTAGTGAAGCTTTCTTT. It yields the protein CASSLGGSPAPLSEAFF. The chain couples TRBV5-1 to TRBJ1-1; D uncertain. The germline V gene has CDR1 SGHRS and CDR2 YFSETQ. V lost 0 bases to trimming and J lost 7 bases, with 22 bases between them. This CDR3 region has 17 residues. The whole variable domain, filled in from reference TRBV5-1 and TRBJ1-1, reads KAGVTQTPRYLIKTRGQQVTLSCSPISGHRSVSWYQQTPGQGLQFLFEYFSETQRNKGNFPGRFSGRQFSNSRSEMNVSTLELGDSALYLCASSLGGSPAPLSEAFFGQGTRLTVV.

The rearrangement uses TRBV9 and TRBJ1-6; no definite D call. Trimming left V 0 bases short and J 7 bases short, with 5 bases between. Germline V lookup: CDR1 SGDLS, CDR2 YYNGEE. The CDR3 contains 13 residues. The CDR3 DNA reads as TGTGCCAGCAGCGTAGCGGGAAATTCACCCCTCCACTTT. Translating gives CASSVAGNSPLHF.

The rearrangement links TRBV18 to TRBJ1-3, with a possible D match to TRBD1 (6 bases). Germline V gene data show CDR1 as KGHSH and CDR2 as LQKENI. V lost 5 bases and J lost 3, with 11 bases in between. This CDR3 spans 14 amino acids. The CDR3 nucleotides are TGTGCCAGCTCATCAGGGGATAGTGGAAACACCATATATTTT. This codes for CASSSGDSGNTIYF.

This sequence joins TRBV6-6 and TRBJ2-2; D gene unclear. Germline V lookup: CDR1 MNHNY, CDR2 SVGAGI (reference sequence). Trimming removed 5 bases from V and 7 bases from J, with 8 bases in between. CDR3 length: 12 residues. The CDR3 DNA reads TGTGCCAGCAGTGCCCACGGCGGGGAGCTGTTTTTT. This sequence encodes CASSAHGGELFF.

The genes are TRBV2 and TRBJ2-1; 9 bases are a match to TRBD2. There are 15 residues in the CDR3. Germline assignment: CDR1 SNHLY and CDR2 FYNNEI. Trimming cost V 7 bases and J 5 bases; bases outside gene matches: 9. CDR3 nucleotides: TGTGCCAGCATGATATTGCGGGGGGGGAACAATGAGCAGTTCTTC. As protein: CASMILRGGNNEQFF.

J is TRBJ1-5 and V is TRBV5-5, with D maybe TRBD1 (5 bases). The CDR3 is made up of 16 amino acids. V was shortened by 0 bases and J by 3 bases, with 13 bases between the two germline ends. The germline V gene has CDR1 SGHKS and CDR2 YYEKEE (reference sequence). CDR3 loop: CASSLEGAYTNQPQHF. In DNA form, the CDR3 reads TGTGCCAGCAGCTTGGAAGGGGCTTATACCAATCAGCCCCAGCATTTT.

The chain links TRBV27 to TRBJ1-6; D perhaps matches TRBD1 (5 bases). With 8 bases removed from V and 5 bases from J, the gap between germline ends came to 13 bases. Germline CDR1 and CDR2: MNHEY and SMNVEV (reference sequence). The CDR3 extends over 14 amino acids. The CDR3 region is CASGRDLDNSPLHF. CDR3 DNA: TGTGCCAGCGGCCGGGACTTAGATAATTCACCCCTCCACTTT.